The TCR beta chain under discussion was sequenced for a study of graft-versus-host responses after intestinal transplantation. Looking at the study overall: All recipients were transplanted with multivisceral, liver-intestinal, or isolated intestinal grafts.

This table comes from immunoSEQ multiplex PCR, and its TCRdb copy is limited to in-frame clones, with some not included. The profile shows 85,000 to 100,000 clones, roughly 90% of them singletons. This clone was observed a single time. Its antigen remains unknown. The study, taken as a whole, reports: The recipient marrow held GvH clones, and some of them showed up first in ileum or blood. Individuals carrying graft-donor T cell macrochimerism showed high graft-versus-host to host-versus-graft clonal ratios in allografts. Peak levels of circulating GvH clones tracked with early post-transplant HvG declines.

The material was unstimulated CD4+ T cells sorted from spleen or lymph node cells, obtained before intestinal transplant. This receptor was taken from a human donor who received an intestinal transplant.

CDR3 nucleotides: TGTGCCAGCTCACCAGACAGTCGCGAGCAGTACTTC. Its translation is CASSPDSREQYF. This chain joins TRBV18 and TRBJ2-7; perhaps TRBD1 as D (5 bases). Germline CDR1 KGHSH, CDR2 LQKENI. V lost 2 bases and J 6 bases, leaving 8 bases between the germline ends. This CDR3 comprises 12 residues.